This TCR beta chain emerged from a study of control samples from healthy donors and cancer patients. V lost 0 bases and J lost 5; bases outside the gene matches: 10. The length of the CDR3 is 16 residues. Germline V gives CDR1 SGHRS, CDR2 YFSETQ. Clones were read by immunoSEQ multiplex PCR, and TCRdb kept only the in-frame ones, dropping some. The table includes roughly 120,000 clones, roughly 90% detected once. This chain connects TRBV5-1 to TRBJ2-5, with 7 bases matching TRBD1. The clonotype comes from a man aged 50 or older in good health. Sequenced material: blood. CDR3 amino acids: CASSLAPGGEGETQYF. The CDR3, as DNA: TGCGCCAGCAGCTTGGCTCCAGGGGGAGAAGGGGAGACCCAGTACTTC.